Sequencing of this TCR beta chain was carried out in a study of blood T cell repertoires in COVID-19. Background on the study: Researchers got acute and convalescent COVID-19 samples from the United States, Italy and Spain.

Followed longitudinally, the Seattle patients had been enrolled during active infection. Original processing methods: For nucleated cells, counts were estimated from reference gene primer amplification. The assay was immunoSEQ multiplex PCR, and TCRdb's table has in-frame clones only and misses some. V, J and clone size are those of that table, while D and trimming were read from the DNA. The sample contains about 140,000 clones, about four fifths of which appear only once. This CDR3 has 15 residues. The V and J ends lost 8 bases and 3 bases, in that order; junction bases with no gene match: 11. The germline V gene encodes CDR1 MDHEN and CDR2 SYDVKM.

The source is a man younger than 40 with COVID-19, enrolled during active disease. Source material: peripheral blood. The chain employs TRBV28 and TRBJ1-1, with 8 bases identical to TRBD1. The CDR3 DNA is TGTGCCAGCCCGTCCCCTGGGGGACAGGACACTGAAGCTTTCTTT. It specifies CASPSPGGQDTEAFF.